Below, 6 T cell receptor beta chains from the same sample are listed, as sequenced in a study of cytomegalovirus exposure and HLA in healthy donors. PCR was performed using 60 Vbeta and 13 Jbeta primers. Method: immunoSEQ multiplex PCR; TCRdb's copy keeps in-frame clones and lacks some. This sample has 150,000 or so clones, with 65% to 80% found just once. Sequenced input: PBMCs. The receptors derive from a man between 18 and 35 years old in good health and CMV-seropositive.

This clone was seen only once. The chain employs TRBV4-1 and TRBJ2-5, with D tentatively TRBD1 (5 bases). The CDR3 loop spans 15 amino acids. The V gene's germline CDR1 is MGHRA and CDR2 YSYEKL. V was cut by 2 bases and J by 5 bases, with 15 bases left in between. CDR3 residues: CASSQQSDSWETQYF. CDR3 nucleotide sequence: TGCGCCAGCAGCCAACAATCCGACAGTTGGGAGACCCAGTACTTC.

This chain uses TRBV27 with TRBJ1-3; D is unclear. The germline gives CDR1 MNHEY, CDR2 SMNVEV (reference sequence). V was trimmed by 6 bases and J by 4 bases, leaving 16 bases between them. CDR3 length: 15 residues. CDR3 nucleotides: TGTGCCAGCAGGCCCGGTGGGGAGACAGGAAACACCATATATTTT. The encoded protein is CASRPGGETGNTIYF.

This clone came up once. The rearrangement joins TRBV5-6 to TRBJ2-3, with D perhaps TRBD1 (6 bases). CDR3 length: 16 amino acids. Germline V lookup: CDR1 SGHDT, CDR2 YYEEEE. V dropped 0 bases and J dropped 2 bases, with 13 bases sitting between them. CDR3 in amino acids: CASSLAQGKFTDTQYF. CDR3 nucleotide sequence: TGTGCCAGCAGCTTGGCACAGGGAAAGTTCACAGATACGCAGTATTTT.

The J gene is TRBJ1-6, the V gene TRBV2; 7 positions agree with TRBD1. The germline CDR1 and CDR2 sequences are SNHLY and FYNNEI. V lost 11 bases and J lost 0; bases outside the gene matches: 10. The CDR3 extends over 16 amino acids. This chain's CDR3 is CAGLRDRSSYNSPLHF. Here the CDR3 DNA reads TGTGCCGGCCTCCGGGACAGATCCTCCTATAATTCACCCCTCCACTTT.

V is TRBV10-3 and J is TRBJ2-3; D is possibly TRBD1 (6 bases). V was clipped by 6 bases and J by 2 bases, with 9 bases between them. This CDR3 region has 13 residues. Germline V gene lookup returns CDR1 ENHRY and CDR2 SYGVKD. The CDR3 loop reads CAISRDNTDTQYF. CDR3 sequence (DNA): TGTGCCATCAGCCGGGACAACACAGATACGCAGTATTTT.

CDR3 coding DNA: TGTGCCACCGGGGGGGTCTACAATGAGCAGTTCTTC. Its translation: CATGGVYNEQFF. The genes are TRBV2 and TRBJ2-1; 8 positions match TRBD2. Germline V CDR1 and CDR2: SNHLY, FYNNEI. The CDR3 extends over 12 amino acids. V lost 10 bases to trimming and J lost 3 bases; unmatched junction nucleotides: 2.